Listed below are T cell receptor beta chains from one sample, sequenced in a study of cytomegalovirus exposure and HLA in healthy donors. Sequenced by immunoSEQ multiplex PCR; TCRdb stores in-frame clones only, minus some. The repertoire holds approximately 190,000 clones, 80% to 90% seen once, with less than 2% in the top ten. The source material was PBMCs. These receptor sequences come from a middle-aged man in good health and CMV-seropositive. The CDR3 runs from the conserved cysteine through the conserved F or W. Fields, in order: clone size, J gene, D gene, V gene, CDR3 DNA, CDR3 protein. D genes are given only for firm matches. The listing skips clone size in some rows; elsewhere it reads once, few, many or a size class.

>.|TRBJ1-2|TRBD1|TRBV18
TGTGCCAGCTCACCAGGACAGGGGGACGGCTACACCTTC
CASSPGQGDGYTF
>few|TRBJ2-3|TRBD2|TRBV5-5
TGTGCCAGCATCCTGGGTACTAGCGGCACAGATACGCAGTATTTT
CASILGTSGTDTQYF
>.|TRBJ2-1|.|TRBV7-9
TGTTCCAGCAGAGTAGTGAGTGAGCAGTTCTTC
CSSRVVSEQFF
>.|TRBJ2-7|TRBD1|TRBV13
TGTGTCAGCAGCTTATCGGGACAGGTTCCTCGCGAGCAGTACTTC
CVSSLSGQVPREQYF
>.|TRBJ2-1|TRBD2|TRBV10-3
TGTGCCGCCGCGCCCGGACTAGCGGATCATGAGCAGTTCTTC
CAAAPGLADHEQFF
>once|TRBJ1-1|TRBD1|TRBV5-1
TGCGCCAGCAGCTTGGCCCGACAGGGTCATGAAGCTTTCTTT
CASSLARQGHEAFF
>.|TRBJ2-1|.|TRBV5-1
TGCGCCAGCTCAGGCCAGGGTGGCTACAATGAGCAGTTCTTC
CASSGQGGYNEQFF
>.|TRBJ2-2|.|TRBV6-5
TGTGCCAGCGGGGAGAGACTGATTAACACCGGGGAGCTGTTTTTT
CASGERLINTGELFF
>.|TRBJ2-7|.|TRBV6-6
TGTGCCAGCAGGCGGGACAGACCCTACGAGCAGTACTTC
CASRRDRPYEQYF
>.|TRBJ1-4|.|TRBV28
TGTGCCAGCAGTTTATCGGGAGGACTTTCCAAGAATGAAAAACTGTTTTTT
CASSLSGGLSKNEKLFF
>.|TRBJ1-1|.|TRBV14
TGTGCCAGCAGCCTCCTCGGGAACACTGAAGCTTTCTTT
CASSLLGNTEAFF
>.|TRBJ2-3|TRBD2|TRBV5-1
TGCGCCAGCAGCGTGACTAGCGGGGAGACAGATACGCAGTATTTT
CASSVTSGETDTQYF
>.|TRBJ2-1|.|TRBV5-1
TGCGCCAGCAGCTTGGGAGCGGCAAACAATGAGCAGTTCTTC
CASSLGAANNEQFF
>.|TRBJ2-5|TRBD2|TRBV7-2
TGTGCCAGCAGCTTCGGGAGCGGGAGACAAGAGACCCAGTACTTC
CASSFGSGRQETQYF
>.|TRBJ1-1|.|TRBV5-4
TGTGCCAGCGGGGGGAGCACTGAAGCTTTCTTT
CASGGSTEAFF
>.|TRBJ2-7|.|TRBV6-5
TGTGCCAGTGGGCCGTTCGGGAACTCCTACGAGCAGTACTTC
CASGPFGNSYEQYF
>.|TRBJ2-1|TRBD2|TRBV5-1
TGCGCCAGCAGCAACGGACTAGCTGGGTTCTATGAGCAGTTCTTC
CASSNGLAGFYEQFF
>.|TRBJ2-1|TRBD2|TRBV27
TGTGCCAGCAGTCTAGCGGGCACCTACAATGAGCAGTTCTTC
CASSLAGTYNEQFF
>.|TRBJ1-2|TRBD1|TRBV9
TGTGCCAGCCTGCAGGGGGATGGCTACACCTTC
CASLQGDGYTF
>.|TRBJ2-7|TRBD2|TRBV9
TGTGCCAGCAGCGTAGGAGGCGGGAGCGGGTACGAGCAGTACTTC
CASSVGGGSGYEQYF
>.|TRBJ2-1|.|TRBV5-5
TGTGCCAGCACCAGACAGCCGGAATACAATGAGCAGTTCTTC
CASTRQPEYNEQFF
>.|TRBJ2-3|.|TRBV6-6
TGTGCCAGCAGTTACTCGGCCTCAGATACGCAGTATTTT
CASSYSASDTQYF
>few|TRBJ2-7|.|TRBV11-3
TGTGCCAGCAGCCCTTCCAGGGGCAACGAGCAGTACTTC
CASSPSRGNEQYF
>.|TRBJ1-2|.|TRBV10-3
TGTGCCATCAGTATAGGACCGGGACAAATGCACGGGGGCTACACCTTC
CAISIGPGQMHGGYTF
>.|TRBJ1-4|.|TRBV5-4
TGTGCCAGCAGCTTGCCAGGGGACAATGACGTTGAAAAACTGTTTTTT
CASSLPGDNDVEKLFF
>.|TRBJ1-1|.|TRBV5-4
TGTGCCAGCAGCTTGGCGCCGACTAGCGACACTGAAGCTTTCTTT
CASSLAPTSDTEAFF
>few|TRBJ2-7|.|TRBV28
TGTGCCACCCTCCGGGAGCCCTACGAGCAGTACTTC
CATLREPYEQYF
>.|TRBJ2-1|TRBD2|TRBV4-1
TGCGCCAGCAGCCTAGCGGGAGGGCCGCCTGAGCAGTTCTTC
CASSLAGGPPEQFF
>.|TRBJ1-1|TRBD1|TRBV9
TGTGCCAGCAGCGTAGGTTCAGGGACAGGGGGAACTGAAGCTTTCTTT
CASSVGSGTGGTEAFF
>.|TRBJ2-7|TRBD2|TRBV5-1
TGCGCCAGCAGCCAGACTAGCTCCCACGAGCAGTACTTC
CASSQTSSHEQYF
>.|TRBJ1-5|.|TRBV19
TGTGCCAGTAAAAATCGCGGAGACAATCAGCCCCAGCATTTT
CASKNRGDNQPQHF
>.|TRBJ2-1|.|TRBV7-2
TGTGCCAGCAGCTCCAACCCCGCCTACTACAATGAGCAGTTCTTC
CASSSNPAYYNEQFF
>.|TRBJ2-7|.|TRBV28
TGTGCCAGCAGTTGGCAGACCTACGAGCAGTACTTC
CASSWQTYEQYF
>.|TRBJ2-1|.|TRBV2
TGTGCCAGCAGCGCTCTCGGGGGCTCCTACAATGAGCAGTTCTTC
CASSALGGSYNEQFF
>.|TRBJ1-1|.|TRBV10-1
TGCGCCAGCAGGGGCGATGGCACTGAAGCTTTCTTT
CASRGDGTEAFF
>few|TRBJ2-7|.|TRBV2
TGTGCCAGCTCGTTCCGAGGCAGTTTCTACGAGCAGTACTTC
CASSFRGSFYEQYF
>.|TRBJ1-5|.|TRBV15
TGTGCCACCAGCACTCATAAAGGGGATCAGCCCCAGCATTTT
CATSTHKGDQPQHF
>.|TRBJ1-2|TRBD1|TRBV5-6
TGTGCCAGCAAACCCGGTTGGGGACAGGTCGACTATGGCTACACCTTC
CASKPGWGQVDYGYTF
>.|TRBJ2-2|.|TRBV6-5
TGTGCCAGCAGTGGACAAACAGGCTACGGGGAGCTGTTTTTT
CASSGQTGYGELFF
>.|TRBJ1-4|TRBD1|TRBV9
TGTGCCAGCAGCACTTCCGGGACAGGGGGGGAAAAACTGTTTTTT
CASSTSGTGGEKLFF
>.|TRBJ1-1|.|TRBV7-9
TGTGCCAGCAACCCGGGGTGGGAGACTGAAGCTTTCTTT
CASNPGWETEAFF
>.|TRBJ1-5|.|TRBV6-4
TGTGCCAGCAGCCGAGGGGTGGGGGCTCAGCCCCAGCATTTT
CASSRGVGAQPQHF
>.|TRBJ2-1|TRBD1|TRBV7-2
TGTGCCAGCAGCCCTACAGGGGGTCCGGGTGAGCAGTTCTTC
CASSPTGGPGEQFF
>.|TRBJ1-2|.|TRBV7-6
TGTGCCAGCAGCTTAAGGCAGGTAAGCGGCTACACCTTC
CASSLRQVSGYTF
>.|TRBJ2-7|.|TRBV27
TGTGCCAGCAGTTTCGAACCCACAGGGACCTACGAGCAGTACTTC
CASSFEPTGTYEQYF
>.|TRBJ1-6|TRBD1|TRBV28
TGTGCCAGCAGTGGGACAGGGGAATACTCACCCCTCCACTTT
CASSGTGEYSPLHF
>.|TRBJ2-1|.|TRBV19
TGTGCCAGTAGTAGTGACTCTGCGGATGAGCAGTTCTTC
CASSSDSADEQFF
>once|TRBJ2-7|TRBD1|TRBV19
TGTGCCAGTAGGGACATCGACAGGGATGGATACGAGCAGTACTTC
CASRDIDRDGYEQYF
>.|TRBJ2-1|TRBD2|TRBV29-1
TGCAGCGTTGGGACTAGCGCGCCGGGCAATGAGCAGTTCTTC
CSVGTSAPGNEQFF
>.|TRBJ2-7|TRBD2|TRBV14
TGTGCCAGCAGCCAAGAATTGTTTAGCGGGAGGCCCCACTTC
CASSQELFSGRPHF
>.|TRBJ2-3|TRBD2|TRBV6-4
TGTGCCAGCAGCACTAGCGGGATCGGTACGCAGTATTTT
CASSTSGIGTQYF
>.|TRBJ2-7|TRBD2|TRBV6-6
TGTGCCAGCAGTTATTTCGGACTAGCGGGAGTTAACGAGCAGTACTTC
CASSYFGLAGVNEQYF
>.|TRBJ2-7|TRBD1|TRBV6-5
TGTGCCAGCAGCCGGGACAGGGGTTACGAGCAGTACTTC
CASSRDRGYEQYF
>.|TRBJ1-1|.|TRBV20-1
TGCAGTGCTAGAGCGGGGGGTGAAGCTTTCTTT
CSARAGGEAFF
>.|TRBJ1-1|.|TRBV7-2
TGTGCCAGCAGCTCGAGCCGGGACACTGAAGCTTTCTTT
CASSSSRDTEAFF
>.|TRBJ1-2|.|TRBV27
TGTGCCAGCAGTCCGGGGAGGGCAGGGAGTGGCTACACCTTC
CASSPGRAGSGYTF
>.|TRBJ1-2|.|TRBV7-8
TGTGCCAGCAGCTCCGGGGGGGGTGTCGGATATGGCTACACCTTC
CASSSGGGVGYGYTF
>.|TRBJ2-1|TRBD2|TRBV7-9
TGTGCCAGCAGCTTTAGCGGGAGCTCCTACAATGAGCAGTTCTTC
CASSFSGSSYNEQFF
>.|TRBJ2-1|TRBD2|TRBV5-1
TGCGCCAGCAGCGCCGGGACTAGCGGGACACTCCTTCAGTTCTTC
CASSAGTSGTLLQFF
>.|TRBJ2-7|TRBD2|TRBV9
TGTGCCAGCAGCGTAGGCCTAGCGGGAAACGAGCAGTACTTC
CASSVGLAGNEQYF